The present T cell receptor (beta chain) was sequenced within a study of somatic mutations in cytotoxic T cells in rheumatoid arthritis. Looking at the study overall: Flow sorting of some V beta antibody-stained T cells reached nearly 100% purity, with V beta1+ cells also TCRB-sequenced.

Positive magnetic bead selection isolated CD4+ and CD8+ cells, and flow cytometry checked purity. In the original processing: Rarely, patient CD8+ clones larger than 1% corresponded to published virus-specific TCRB sequences. Sequenced by immunoSEQ multiplex PCR; TCRdb stores in-frame clones only, minus some. From that table come the V and J calls and clone size; the DNA was used to work out D and trimming. The table includes about 10,000 clones, 70% to 90% detected once. Notes on this clone: No antigen is known for it.

Study results and limitations: The study found no significant difference in CD8+ T-cell clonality between rheumatoid arthritis patients and age-matched healthy controls.

In germline, CDR1 is MGHRA, CDR2 YSYEKL. Between the trimmed V and J ends, which lost 1 base and 3 bases, there was a span of 10 bases. The CDR3 has 15 amino acids. Sequencing input: CD4+ T cells sorted from blood. The chain recombines TRBV4-1 with TRBJ1-5; D gene uncertain. The TCR sequence derives from a woman younger than 30 with rheumatoid arthritis. The CDR3 DNA reads TGCGCCAGCAGCCAAGGAAGCCAGGTCAATCAGCCCCAGCATTTT. Amino acids: CASSQGSQVNQPQHF.